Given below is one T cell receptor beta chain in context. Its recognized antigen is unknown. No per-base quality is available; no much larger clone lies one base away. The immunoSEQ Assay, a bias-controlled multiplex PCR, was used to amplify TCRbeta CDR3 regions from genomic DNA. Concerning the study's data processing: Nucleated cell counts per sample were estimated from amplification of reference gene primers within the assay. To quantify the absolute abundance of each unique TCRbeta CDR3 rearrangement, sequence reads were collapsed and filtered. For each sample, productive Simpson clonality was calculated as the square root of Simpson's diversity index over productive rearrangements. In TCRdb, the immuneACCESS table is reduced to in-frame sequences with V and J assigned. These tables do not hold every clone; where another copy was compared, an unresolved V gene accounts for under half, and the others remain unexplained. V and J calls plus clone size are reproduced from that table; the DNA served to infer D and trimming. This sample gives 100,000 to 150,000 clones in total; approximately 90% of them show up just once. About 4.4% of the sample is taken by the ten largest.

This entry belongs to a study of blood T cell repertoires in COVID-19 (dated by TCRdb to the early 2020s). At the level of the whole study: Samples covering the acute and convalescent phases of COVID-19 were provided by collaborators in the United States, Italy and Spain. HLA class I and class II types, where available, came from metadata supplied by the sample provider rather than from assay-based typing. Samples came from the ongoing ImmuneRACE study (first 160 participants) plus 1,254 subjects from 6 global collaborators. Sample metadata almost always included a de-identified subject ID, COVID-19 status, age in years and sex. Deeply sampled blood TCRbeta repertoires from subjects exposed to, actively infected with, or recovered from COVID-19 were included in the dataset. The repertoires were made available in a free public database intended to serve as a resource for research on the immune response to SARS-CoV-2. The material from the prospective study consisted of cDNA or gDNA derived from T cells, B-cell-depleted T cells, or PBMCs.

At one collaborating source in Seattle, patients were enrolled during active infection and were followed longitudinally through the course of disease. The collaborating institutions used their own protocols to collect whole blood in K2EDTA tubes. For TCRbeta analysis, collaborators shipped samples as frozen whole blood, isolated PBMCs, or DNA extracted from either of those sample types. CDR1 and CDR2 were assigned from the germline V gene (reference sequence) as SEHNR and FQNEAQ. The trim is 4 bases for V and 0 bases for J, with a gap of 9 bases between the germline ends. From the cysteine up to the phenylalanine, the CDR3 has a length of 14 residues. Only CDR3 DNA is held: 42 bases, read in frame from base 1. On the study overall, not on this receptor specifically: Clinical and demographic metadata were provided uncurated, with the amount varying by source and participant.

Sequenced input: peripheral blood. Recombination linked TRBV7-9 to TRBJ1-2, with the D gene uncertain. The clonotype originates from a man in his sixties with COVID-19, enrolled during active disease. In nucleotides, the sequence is TGTGCCAGCAGCTCTCGGGAAACTAACTATGGCTACACCTTC. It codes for CASSSRETNYGYTF.